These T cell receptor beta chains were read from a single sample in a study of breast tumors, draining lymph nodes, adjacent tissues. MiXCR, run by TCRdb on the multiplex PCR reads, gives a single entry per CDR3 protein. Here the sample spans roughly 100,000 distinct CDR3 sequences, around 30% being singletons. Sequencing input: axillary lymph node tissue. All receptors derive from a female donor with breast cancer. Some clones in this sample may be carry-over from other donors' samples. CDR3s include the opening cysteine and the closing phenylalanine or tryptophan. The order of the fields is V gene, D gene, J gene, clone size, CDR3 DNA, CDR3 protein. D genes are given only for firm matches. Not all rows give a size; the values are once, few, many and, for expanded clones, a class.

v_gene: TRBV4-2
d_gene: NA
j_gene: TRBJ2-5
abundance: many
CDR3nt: TGTGCCAGCAGCCCAGGAGAACGGGACACTCAAGAGACCCAGTACTTC
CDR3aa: CASSPGERDTQETQYF

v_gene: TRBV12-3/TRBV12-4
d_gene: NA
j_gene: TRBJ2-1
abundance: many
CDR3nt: TGTGCCAGCAGTTTCGAATCTTACTCCTACAATGAGCAGTTCTTC
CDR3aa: CASSFESYSYNEQFF

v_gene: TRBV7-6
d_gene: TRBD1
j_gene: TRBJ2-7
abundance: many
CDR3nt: TGTGCCAGCAGCCCACAGGGGTCATACTACGAGCAGTACTTC
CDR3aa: CASSPQGSYYEQYF

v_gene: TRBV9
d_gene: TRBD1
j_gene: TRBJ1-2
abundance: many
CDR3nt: TGTGCCAGCAGCGTGACCTCATCCAGACAGGGCGGCTATGGCTACACCTTC
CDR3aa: CASSVTSSRQGGYGYTF

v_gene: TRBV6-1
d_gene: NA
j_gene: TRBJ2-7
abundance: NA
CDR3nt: TGTGCCGGCAGTCAATGGACGGGGATCTCCTACGAGCAGTACTTC
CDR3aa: CAGSQWTGISYEQYF

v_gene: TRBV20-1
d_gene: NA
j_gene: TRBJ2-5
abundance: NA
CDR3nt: TGCAGTGCTAGCTCACGACTAAATCAAGCGACCCAGTACTTC
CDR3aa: CSASSRLNQATQYF

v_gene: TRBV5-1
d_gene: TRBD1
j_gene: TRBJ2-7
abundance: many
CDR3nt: TGCGCCAGCGGACAGGGGATCCACGAGCAGTACTTC
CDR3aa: CASGQGIHEQYF

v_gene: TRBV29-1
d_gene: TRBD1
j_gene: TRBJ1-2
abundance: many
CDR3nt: TGCAGCACCAAAACAAAAGGGGGACAGGGGGAAGGGGGCTACACCTTC
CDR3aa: CSTKTKGGQGEGGYTF

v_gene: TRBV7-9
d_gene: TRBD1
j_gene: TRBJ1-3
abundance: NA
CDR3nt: TGTGCCAGCAGCTTGCAGGGGGCTGGAAACACCATATATTTT
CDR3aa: CASSLQGAGNTIYF

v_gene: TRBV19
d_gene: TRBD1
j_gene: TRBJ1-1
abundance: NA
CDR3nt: TGTGCCAGTAGTACCCTTACAGGGGAGGACACTGAAGCTTTCTTT
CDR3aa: CASSTLTGEDTEAFF

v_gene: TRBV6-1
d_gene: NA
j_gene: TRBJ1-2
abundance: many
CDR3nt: TGTGCCAGCAGTCAACGAGACAGTACTTCGTACTATGGCTACACCTTC
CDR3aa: CASSQRDSTSYYGYTF

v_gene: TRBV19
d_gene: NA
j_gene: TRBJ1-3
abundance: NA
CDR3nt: TGTGCCAGTAGTATAGGCGACAGGTCCTCTGGAAACACCATATATTTT
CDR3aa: CASSIGDRSSGNTIYF

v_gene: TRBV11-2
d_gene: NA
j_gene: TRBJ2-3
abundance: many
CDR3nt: TGTGCCAGCAGCTTAGATGGGTGGAGGGCTAGCACAGATACGCAGTATTTT
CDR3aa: CASSLDGWRASTDTQYF

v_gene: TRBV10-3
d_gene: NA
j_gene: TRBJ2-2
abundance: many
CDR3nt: TGTGCCATCAGTGAGTCGAGGATTGTTTGGGCCCTACTAACGAACACCGGGGAGCTGTTTTTT
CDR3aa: CAISESRIVWALLTNTGELFF

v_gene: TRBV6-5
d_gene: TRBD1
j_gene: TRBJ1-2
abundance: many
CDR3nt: TGTGCCAGCAGGCCCGGGACAGGGAGGGGTGGCTACACCTTC
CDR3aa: CASRPGTGRGGYTF

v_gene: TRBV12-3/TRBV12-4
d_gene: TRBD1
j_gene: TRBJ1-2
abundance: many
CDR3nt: TGTGCCAGCAGTTTCGCGGGCAGGGGGAGTAGCTACACCTTC
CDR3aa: CASSFAGRGSSYTF

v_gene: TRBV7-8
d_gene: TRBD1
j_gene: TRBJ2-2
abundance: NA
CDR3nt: TGTGCCAGCAGCTCGAAGGGGGCTAGCGGGGAGCTGTTTTTT
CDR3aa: CASSSKGASGELFF

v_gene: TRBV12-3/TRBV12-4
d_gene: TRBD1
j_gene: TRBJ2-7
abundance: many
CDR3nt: TGTGCCAGCAGTCGGACAGGGGACTCCTACGAGCAGTACTTC
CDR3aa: CASSRTGDSYEQYF

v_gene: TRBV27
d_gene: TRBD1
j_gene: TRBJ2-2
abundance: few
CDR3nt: TGTGCCAGCAGTTTACGCCGGGGACAGCTTAACACCGGGGAGCTGTTTTTT
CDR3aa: CASSLRRGQLNTGELFF

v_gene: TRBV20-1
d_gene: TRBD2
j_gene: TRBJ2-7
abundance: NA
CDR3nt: TGCAGTGCAGGACTAGCGGGCTACGAGCAGTACTTC
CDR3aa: CSAGLAGYEQYF

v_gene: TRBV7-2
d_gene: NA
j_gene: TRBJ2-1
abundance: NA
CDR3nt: TGTGCCAGCATAAAGGGGGGCAGGGGAGAGCAGTTCTTC
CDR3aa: CASIKGGRGEQFF

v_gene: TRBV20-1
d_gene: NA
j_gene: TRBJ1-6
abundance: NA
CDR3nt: TGCAGTGCTAGAACAGAGGGGGATTCACCCCTCCACTTT
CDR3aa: CSARTEGDSPLHF

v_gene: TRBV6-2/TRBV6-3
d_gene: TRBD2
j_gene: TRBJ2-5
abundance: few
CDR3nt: TGTGCCAGCAGTCCCCGGACTAGCGGGGGCTTCAGAGAGACCCAGTACTTC
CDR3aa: CASSPRTSGGFRETQYF

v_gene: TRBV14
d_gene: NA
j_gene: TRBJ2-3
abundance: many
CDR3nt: TGTGCCAGCAGCCAAATGAGAGCAGATACGCAGTATTTT
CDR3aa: CASSQMRADTQYF

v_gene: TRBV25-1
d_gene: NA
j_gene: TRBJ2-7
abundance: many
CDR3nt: TGTGCCAGCAGTGAATGGGGACATGACTCCTACGAGCAGTACTTC
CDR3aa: CASSEWGHDSYEQYF

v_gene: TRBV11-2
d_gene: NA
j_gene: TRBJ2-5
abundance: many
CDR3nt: TGTGCCAGCAGCTCGGGTGCGGGGGCCGGGGAGACCCAGTACTTC
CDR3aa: CASSSGAGAGETQYF

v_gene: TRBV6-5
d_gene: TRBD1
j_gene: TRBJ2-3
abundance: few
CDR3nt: TGTGCCAGCACCCGACCGGCCGGGACAGACAGCACAGATACGCAGTATTTT
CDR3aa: CASTRPAGTDSTDTQYF

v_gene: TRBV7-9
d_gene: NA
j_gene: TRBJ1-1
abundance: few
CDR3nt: TGTGCCAGCAGCCTCCCTGAGGGGGGGCGGATGAACACTGAAGCTTTCTTT
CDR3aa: CASSLPEGGRMNTEAFF

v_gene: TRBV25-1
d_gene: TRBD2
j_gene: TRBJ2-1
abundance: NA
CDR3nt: TGTGCCAAACCCCTATGGGCGGGAGGAACCTACAATGAGCAGTTCTTC
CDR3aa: CAKPLWAGGTYNEQFF

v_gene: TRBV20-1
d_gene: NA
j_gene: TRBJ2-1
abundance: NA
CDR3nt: TGCAGTGCTAGAGGCGGTGGTAAGCGGGCGATCGGCTCCTACGATGAGCAGTTCTTC
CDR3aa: CSARGGGKRAIGSYDEQFF

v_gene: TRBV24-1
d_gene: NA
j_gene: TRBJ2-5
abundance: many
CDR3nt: TGTGCCACCAGTGAGAAGTGGCGAGAGACCCAGTACTTC
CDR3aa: CATSEKWRETQYF

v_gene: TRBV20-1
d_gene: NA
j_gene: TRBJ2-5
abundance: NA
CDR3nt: TGCAGTGCCCCGACTGGCGAGAGGTCTCGTGGGACCCAGTACTTC
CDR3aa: CSAPTGERSRGTQYF

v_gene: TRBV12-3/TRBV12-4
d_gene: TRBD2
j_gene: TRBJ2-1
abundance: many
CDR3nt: TGTGCCAGCAGTTTACGGGGGAGGGCCGGTGAGCAGTTCTTC
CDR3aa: CASSLRGRAGEQFF

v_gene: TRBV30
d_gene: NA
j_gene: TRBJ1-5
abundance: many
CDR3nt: TGTGCCTGGAGTGTAAGGAGGAATCAGCCCCAGCATTTT
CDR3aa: CAWSVRRNQPQHF

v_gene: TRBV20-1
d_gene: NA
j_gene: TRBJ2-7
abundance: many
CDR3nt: TGCAGTGCTGAAACCATAAGGGGGGCCACCTACGAGCAGTACTTC
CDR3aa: CSAETIRGATYEQYF

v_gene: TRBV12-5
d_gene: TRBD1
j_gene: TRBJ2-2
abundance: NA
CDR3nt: TGTGCTGGTGGTTTCCTGGGACAGGGGAACACCGGGGAGCTGTTTTTT
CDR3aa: CAGGFLGQGNTGELFF

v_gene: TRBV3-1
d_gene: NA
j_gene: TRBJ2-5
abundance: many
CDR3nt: TGTGCCAGCGGACGAGGGACCGTCATTCAAGAGACCCAGTACTTC
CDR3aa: CASGRGTVIQETQYF

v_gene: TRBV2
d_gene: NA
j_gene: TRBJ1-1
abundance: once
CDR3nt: TGTGCCAGCATGAGGGACCTCTTACCCACTGAAGCTTTCTTT
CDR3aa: CASMRDLLPTEAFF

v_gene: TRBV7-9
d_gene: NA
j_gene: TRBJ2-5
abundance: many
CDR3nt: TGTGCCAGCAGCTCCCCCGAGGGGACACAAGAGACCCAGTACTTC
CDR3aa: CASSSPEGTQETQYF

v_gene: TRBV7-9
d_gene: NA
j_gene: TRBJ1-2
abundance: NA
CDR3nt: TGTGCCAGCAGCCTTCAGCGCTATGGCTACACCTTC
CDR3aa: CASSLQRYGYTF

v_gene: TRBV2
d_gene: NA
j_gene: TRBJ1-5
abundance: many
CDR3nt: TGTGCCAGCAACCCACGAGGGGAGCCCCAGCATTTT
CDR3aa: CASNPRGEPQHF

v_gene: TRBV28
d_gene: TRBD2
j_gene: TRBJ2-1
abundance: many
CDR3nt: TGTGCCAGCAGTATTGGGACTAGCGCCCACAATGAGCAGTTCTTC
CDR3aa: CASSIGTSAHNEQFF

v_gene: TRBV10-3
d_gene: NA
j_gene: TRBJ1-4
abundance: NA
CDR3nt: TGTGCCATCAGTGAGCAAGGGGCAACTAATGAAAAACTGTTTTTT
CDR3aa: CAISEQGATNEKLFF

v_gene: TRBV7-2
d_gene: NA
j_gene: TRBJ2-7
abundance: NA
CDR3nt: TGTGCCAGCAACACCGCGACTGGGGGCTACGAGCAGTACTTC
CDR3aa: CASNTATGGYEQYF

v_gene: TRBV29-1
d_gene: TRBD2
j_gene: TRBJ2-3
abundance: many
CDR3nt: TGCAGCGTTGCTAGCGGGGGGCTAACAGATACGCAGTATTTT
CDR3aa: CSVASGGLTDTQYF

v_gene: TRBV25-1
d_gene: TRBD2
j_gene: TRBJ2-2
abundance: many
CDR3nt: TGTGCCAGCAGTAGAAGCGGGAGGGCCTCGGCCGGGGAGCTGTTTTTT
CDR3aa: CASSRSGRASAGELFF

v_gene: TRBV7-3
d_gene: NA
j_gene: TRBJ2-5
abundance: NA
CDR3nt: TGTGCCAGCAGCTTTTTCGCGGGAGAGACCCAGTACTTC
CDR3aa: CASSFFAGETQYF

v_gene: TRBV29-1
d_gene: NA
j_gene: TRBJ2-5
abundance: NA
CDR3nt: TGCAGCGTCAGAGCGGAGGGGGAGGCTCAGTACTTC
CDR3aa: CSVRAEGEAQYF

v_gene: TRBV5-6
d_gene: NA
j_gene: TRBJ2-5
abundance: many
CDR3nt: TGTGCCAGCAGCTTTGGACTCGCACCGTCGACCCAGTACTTC
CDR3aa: CASSFGLAPSTQYF

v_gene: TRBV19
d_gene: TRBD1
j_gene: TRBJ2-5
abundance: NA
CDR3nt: TGTGCCAGTATAGGGACACGAAGGGACAGCTTCCAAGAGACCCAGTACTTC
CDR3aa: CASIGTRRDSFQETQYF

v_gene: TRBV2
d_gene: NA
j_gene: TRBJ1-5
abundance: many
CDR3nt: TGTGCCAGCAGGGATACCGATCAGCCCCAGCATTTT
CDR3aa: CASRDTDQPQHF

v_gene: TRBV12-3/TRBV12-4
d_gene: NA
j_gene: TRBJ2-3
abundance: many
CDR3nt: TGTGCCAGCAGTTTAGAAGATACGCAGTATTTT
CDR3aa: CASSLEDTQYF